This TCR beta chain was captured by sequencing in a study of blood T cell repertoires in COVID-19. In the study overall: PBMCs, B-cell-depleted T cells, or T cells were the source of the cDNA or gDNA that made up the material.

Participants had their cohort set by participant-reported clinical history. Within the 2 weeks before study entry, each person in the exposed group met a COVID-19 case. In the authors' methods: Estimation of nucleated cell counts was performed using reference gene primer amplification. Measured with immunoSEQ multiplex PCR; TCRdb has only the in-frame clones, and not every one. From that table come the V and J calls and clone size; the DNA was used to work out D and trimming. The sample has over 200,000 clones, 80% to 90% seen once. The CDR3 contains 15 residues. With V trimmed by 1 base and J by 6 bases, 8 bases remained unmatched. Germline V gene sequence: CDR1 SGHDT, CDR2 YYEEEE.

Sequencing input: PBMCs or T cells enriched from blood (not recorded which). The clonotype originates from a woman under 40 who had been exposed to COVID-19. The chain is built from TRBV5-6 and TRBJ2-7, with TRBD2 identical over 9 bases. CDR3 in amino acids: CASSLFSRGGFEQYF. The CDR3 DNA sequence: TGTGCCAGCAGCTTGTTTTCGCGGGGGGGCTTCGAGCAGTACTTC.